These 8 T cell receptor beta chains share one sample of origin, sequenced in a study of tumor-infiltrating lymphocytes in primary liver carcinoma. From roughly 0.55 ug of total RNA, TCR beta-specific cDNA was reverse-transcribed using a constant-region primer. It was through three nested multiplex PCR rounds of slightly modified ARM-PCR that TCR beta libraries arose. Investigators reported that the first two PCR rounds, at roughly 10 cycles each, used TRBV1-TRBV30 forward primers with a C-beta reverse primer. TCRdb re-derived calls from the multiplex PCR reads in MiXCR, one entry per CDR3 protein. The top ten hold approximately 9% of the sample, which has approximately 310,000 distinct CDR3 sequences, roughly 60% seen once. Researchers drew blood RNA from unsorted whole blood and extracted germline DNA as well. Sequenced input: peripheral blood. Receptors were obtained from a man aged 40-49 years with primary liver carcinoma and hepatitis B virus infection.

Turning to this clonotype: A much larger clonotype is one base distant, so this may be a read error. No conserved phenylalanine or tryptophan ends this CDR3, so it is likely a read error. V usage is TRBV29-1 and J usage is TRBJ2-3, with D hard to call. In germline, CDR1 is SQVTM, CDR2 ANQGSEA. The V end was cut by 4 bases, the J end by 4 bases, with 6 bases between. This CDR3 has 11 residues. Here the CDR3 reads CSVVAADTQYL. CDR3 coding DNA: TGCAGCGTTGTGGCGGCAGATACGCAGTATCTT.

A remark on this clonotype: Lacking the conserved final phenylalanine or tryptophan, this CDR3 likely reflects a read error. This chain connects TRBV10-3 to TRBJ1-2; the D gene is possibly TRBD1 (5 bases). V lost 6 bases, J lost 6 bases, and 14 bases lay in between. This CDR3 has 13 residues. CDR1 is ENHRY and CDR2 is SYGVKD in the germline V gene. The CDR3, as DNA: TGTGCCATCAGCGGGGACGGTCTACATGGCTACACCTCC. Protein product: CAISGDGLHGYTS.

This clonotype has a handful of counts. The rearrangement joins TRBV28 to TRBJ2-7; weak D call: TRBD2 (7 bases). The germline V gene encodes CDR1 MDHEN and CDR2 SYDVKM. The V end lost 1 base, the J end lost 2 bases, and 12 bases lay between the germline ends. The CDR3 has 15 residues. The CDR3 nucleotides are TGTGCCAGCAGTTTATCTGGGGGGGCAACCTACGAGCAGTACTTC. It translates to CASSLSGGATYEQYF.

Note on this clonotype: A much larger clone differs from this one at a single base, so this may be a read error. The CDR3 loop reads CASSPGTGETGEPFF. Here the CDR3 DNA reads TGCGCCAGCAGCCCAGGGACAGGGGAAACCGGGGAGCCGTTTTTT. The chain joins TRBV4-3 to TRBJ2-2, with 10 bases fitting TRBD1. The CDR3 consists of 15 residues. In germline, CDR1 is LGHNA, CDR2 YSLEER.

This chain links TRBV11-2 with TRBJ1-1, with D maybe TRBD1 (5 bases). Germline V gene data show CDR1 as SGHAT and CDR2 as FQNNGV. The V and J ends lost 5 bases and 0 bases respectively, with 22 bases between them. The CDR3 totals 18 residues. The chain's CDR3 is CASSMGTGGFTMNTEAFF. The DNA for the CDR3 is TGTGCCAGCAGCATGGGGACGGGGGGATTCACCATGAACACTGAAGCTTTCTTT.

Points on this clonotype: An end of the junction does not agree with germline; a read error may underlie this. This chain joins TRBV11-1 and TRBJ2-7; D may correspond to TRBD1 or TRBD2 (5 bases each). CDR3 size: 14 residues. The V gene's germline CDR1 is SGHAT and CDR2 FQDESV (reference sequence). CDR3 DNA: TGTGCCAGCCGGATGGGGGACCACCCCTACGAACAGTACTTC. Translated, it gives CASRMGDHPYEQYF. The full variable domain, its missing parts supplied by reference TRBV11-1 and TRBJ2-7, is EAEVAQSPRYKITEKSQAVAFWCDPISGHATLYWYRQILGQGPELLVQFQDESVVDDSQLPKDRFSAERLKGVDSTLKIQPAELGDSAMYLCASRMGDHPYEQYFGPGTRLTVT.

To note about this clonotype: Its ends do not fully match the called genes, so a read error is possible. The chain is built from TRBV11-2 and TRBJ2-3, with TRBD2 as a possible D gene (5 bases). The CDR3 length is 14 residues. The germline CDR1 and CDR2 sequences are SGHAT and FQNNGV. The CDR3 sequence: CASSLRTRPDTLCF. DNA for the CDR3: TGTGCCAGCAGCTTACGCACTAGGCCCGATACGCTGTGTTTT.

At least ten counts were recorded for this clonotype. The chain combines TRBV29-1 with TRBJ2-2, with TRBD2 identical over 14 bases. V shed 7 bases and J 5 bases; nucleotides not matched to a gene: 6. The CDR3 loop spans 15 amino acids. Germline V lookup: CDR1 SQVTM, CDR2 ANQGSEA. The CDR3: CSAAGTSGRTGELFF. The CDR3 nucleotides are TGCAGCGCGGCCGGGACTAGCGGGAGAACCGGGGAGCTGTTTTTT.